The entry below gives a single T cell receptor beta chain sequence along with its context. This clonotype came up a few times. No cognate antigen has been identified for it. Nothing much larger sits one base from this clone, and base qualities are not available. These data originate in a study of CD8+CD57+ T cells in acquired aplastic anemia (dated by TCRdb to 2016 to 2019). Looking at the study overall: A mean of about 3.2 ug of DNA, ranging from 0.2 to 27.4 ug, was extracted from sorted CD4+ and CD8+ cells. CD8+CD57+ expansion was defined as a frequency above the mean frequency observed in healthy subjects.

Flow cytometry had shown CD8+CD57+ cell expansion in the patients selected for sequencing. Severe acquired aplastic anemia was diagnosed in all patients according to International Study of Aplastic Anemia and Agranulocytosis and Camitta criteria. No therapy had been received by the patients at the time of blood sampling. TCR repertoires of sorted CD4+ and CD8+ blood T cells from severe aplastic anemia patients and healthy subjects were deep-sequenced in the study. In the USA, patient enrollment took place under clinicaltrials.gov protocols 00001620, 01623167, 00001397, 00071045, 00081523 and 00961064. Ficoll-Paque density gradient centrifugation was used to isolate peripheral blood mononuclear cells. Before DNA extraction, CD4+ and CD8+ T cells were sorted with FACS or magnetic beads. Relative to germline, V is 7 bases shorter and J is 2 bases shorter, with 12 bases between their ends. Taken from the germline V gene, the CDR1 and CDR2 loops are SQVTM and ANQGSEA. Measured from the cysteine to the phenylalanine, the CDR3 is 13 residues long. Only the CDR3 region is kept as DNA, spanning 39 bases read in frame from base 1.

Genomic DNA was used as template for profiling of TCR beta VDJ combinations and CDR3 sequences. An Illumina HiSeq 2000 was used for TCR repertoire sequencing. From the authors' description of their analysis: Repertoires were assessed using TRBV/TRBJ rearrangement plots, CDR3 size and DJ length profiles, and Simpson's diversity index. The most abundant DNA sequence in the deep sequencing data was taken as the immunodominant clone. CDR3 amino acid sequences were checked for sharing across subjects and were also compared against the VDJdb database and published repertoires. TCRdb took the public reads, trimmed them with fastp at Q25, ran MiXCR for clone calling and kept in-frame beta chains. Each record represents a unique CDR3 protein, reported with the most common genes and DNA among its rows. The V and J calls and clone size come from TCRdb's table, not from the authors' own analysis. The sample yields 400,000 to 600,000 distinct CDR3 sequences; about a third were counted once. 0.82% of the sample rests with the top ten.

The study at large found these results: Roughly 31 CD8+ CDR3 sequences were shared between patients and controls but appeared highly expressed in patients and within their immunodominant clones. Patients and healthy controls showed no significant difference in CD8+ Simpson's diversity (P=0.060).

The chain joins TRBV29-1 to TRBJ2-1; the D gene is not confidently resolved. The sequence came from a human donor with aplastic anemia. The sequencing input was sorted CD4+, CD8+, or CD8+CD57+ T cells (not recorded which) from PBMCs. The DNA sequence is TGCAGCGCTGGAACCTCCCCCTACAATGAGCAGTTCTTC. Its product reads: CSAGTSPYNEQFF.